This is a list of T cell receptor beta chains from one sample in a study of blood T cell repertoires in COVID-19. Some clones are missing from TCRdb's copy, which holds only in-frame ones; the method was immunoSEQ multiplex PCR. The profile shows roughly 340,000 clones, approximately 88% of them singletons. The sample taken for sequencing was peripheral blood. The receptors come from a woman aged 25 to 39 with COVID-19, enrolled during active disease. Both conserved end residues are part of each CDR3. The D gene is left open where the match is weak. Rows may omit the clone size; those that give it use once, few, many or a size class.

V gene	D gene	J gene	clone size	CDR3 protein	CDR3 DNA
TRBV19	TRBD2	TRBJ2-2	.	CASMAGWGLALGRELFF	TGTGCCAGTATGGCGGGGTGGGGACTAGCGCTTGGCAGGGAGCTGTTTTTT
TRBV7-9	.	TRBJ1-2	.	CASSSTVLYGYTF	TGTGCCAGCAGCTCCACGGTACTCTATGGCTACACCTTC
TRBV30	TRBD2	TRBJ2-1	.	CAWGEGLAGGNEQFF	TGTGCCTGGGGCGAGGGACTAGCGGGAGGGAATGAGCAGTTCTTC
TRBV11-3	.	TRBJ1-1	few	CASSLEANTEAFF	TGTGCCAGCAGCTTAGAAGCTAACACTGAAGCTTTCTTT
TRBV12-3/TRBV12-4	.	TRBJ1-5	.	CASSFSTQPQHF	TGTGCCAGCAGTTTTTCTACTCAGCCCCAGCATTTT
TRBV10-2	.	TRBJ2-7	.	CASSGVLPAASSYEQYF	TGCGCCAGCAGTGGGGTACTTCCTGCGGCGAGCTCCTACGAGCAGTACTTC
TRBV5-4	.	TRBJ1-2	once	CASSIGTGGDYGYTF	TGTGCCAGCAGCATCGGGACGGGAGGGGACTATGGCTACACCTTC
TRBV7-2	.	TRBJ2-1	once	CASRFAGSSYNEQFF	TGTGCCAGCAGGTTTGCGGGGAGCTCCTACAATGAGCAGTTCTTC
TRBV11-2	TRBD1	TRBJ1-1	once	CASSLGQGGYTEAFF	TGTGCCAGCAGCTTAGGACAGGGGGGATACACTGAAGCTTTCTTT
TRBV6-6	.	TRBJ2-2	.	CASSYRKNTGELFF	TGTGCCAGCAGTTACCGTAAGAACACCGGGGAGCTGTTTTTT
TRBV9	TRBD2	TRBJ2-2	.	CASSTSGGPYTGELFF	TGTGCCAGCAGTACTAGCGGGGGGCCATACACCGGGGAGCTGTTTTTT
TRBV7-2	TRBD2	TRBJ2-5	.	CASSLVAGGYQETQYF	TGTGCCAGCAGCTTAGTCGCGGGGGGGTACCAAGAGACCCAGTACTTC
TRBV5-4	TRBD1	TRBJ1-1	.	CASSLERGQAFF	TGTGCCAGCAGCCTGGAGAGGGGGCAAGCTTTCTTT
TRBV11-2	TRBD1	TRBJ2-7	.	CASSVPGQLYEQYF	TGTGCCAGCAGTGTACCGGGACAGCTCTACGAGCAGTACTTC
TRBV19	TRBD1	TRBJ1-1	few	CASSFGTGVTEAFF	TGTGCCAGTAGTTTCGGGACAGGGGTAACTGAAGCTTTCTTT
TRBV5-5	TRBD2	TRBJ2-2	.	CASSLRSGRANTGELFF	TGTGCCAGCAGCTTAAGGAGCGGGAGGGCGAACACCGGGGAGCTGTTTTTT
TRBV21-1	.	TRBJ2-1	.	CASSNRGPWNEQFF	TGTGCCAGCAGCAATAGGGGGCCTTGGAATGAGCAGTTCTTC
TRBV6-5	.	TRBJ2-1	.	CASSQGNEQFF	TGTGCCAGCAGTCAGGGAAATGAGCAGTTCTTC